Below are 28 T cell receptor beta chains sequenced from a single sample in a study of blood T cell repertoires in COVID-19. TCRdb's copy holds only in-frame clones and misses some; the assay was immunoSEQ multiplex PCR. This table holds under 300,000 clones, around 90% found once. Sample: PBMCs or T cells enriched from blood (not recorded which). All receptors derive from a human donor in a cohort exposed to, infected with or recovered from COVID-19 (not recorded which). The donor label of this sample is uncertain.

This clone was seen just once. The genes are TRBV5-1 and TRBJ1-1, with D hard to call. This CDR3 region has 13 residues. Germline V CDR1 and CDR2: SGHRS, YFSETQ. Trimming took off 1 base at V and 3 bases at J, with 7 bases between the two ends. CDR3 loop: CASSLLDDTEAFF. The CDR3 DNA sequence: TGCGCCAGCAGCTTGTTAGATGACACTGAAGCTTTCTTT. The full variable domain, rest sourced from reference TRBV5-1 and TRBJ1-1, is KAGVTQTPRYLIKTRGQQVTLSCSPISGHRSVSWYQQTPGQGLQFLFEYFSETQRNKGNFPGRFSGRQFSNSRSEMNVSTLELGDSALYLCASSLLDDTEAFFGQGTRLTVV.

CDR3 bases: TGTGCCAGCAGCCCCACCCGGGACACACAAGAGACCCAGTACTTC. Its protein is CASSPTRDTQETQYF. This chain uses TRBV3-1 (or the pseudogene TRBV3-2) with TRBJ2-5; D is possibly TRBD1 (6 bases). Trimming cost V 4 bases and J 2 bases, with 14 bases left between them. Germline V gene lookup returns CDR1 LGHDT and CDR2 YNNKEL (reference sequence). The CDR3 sequence is 15 residues long.

J is TRBJ2-5 and V is TRBV24-1; TRBD2 aligns across 8 bases. Germline V CDR1 and CDR2: KGHDR, SFDVKD. The CDR3 runs to 16 residues. The V and J ends lost 5 bases and 3 bases, in that order; junction bases with no gene match: 10. DNA of the CDR3: TGTGCCACCAGTGCAAGCGGGGTAGCGGGGAAAGAGACCCAGTACTTC. Its protein product is CATSASGVAGKETQYF.

To note about this clone: One junction end does not reproduce the germline sequence, and a read error may be involved. V and J are TRBV11-2 and TRBJ1-1, with TRBD1 matching 11 bases. The germline CDR1 and CDR2 sequences are SGHAT and FQNNGV. This CDR3 comprises 14 residues. This CDR3 reads CASSLGQGATEAFF. The CDR3 coding sequence is TGTGCCAGCAGTTTAGGACAGGGGGCCACTGAAGCTTTCTTT. Together with reference TRBV11-2 and TRBJ1-1, the CDR3 gives the full variable domain: EAGVAQSPRYKIIEKRQSVAFWCNPISGHATLYWYQQILGQGPKLLIQFQNNGVVDDSQLPKDRFSAERLKGVDSTLKIQPAKLEDSAVYLCASSLGQGATEAFFGQGTRLTVV.

The gene calls are TRBV6-5 and TRBJ1-4, with a possible D match to TRBD1 (5 bases). This CDR3 has 16 amino acids. Germline V gives CDR1 MNHEY, CDR2 SVGAGI. V shed 2 bases and J shed 3 bases, with 13 bases lying between them. The CDR3, as DNA: TGTGCCAGCAGTTACCACTACAGGAGTGCTAATGAAAAACTGTTTTTT. It translates to CASSYHYRSANEKLFF.

The table lists this clone with a few counts. This chain uses TRBV4-2 with TRBJ1-2, with 8 bases fitting TRBD1. Germline CDR1 is LGHNA and CDR2 is YNFKEQ. V was pared by 0 bases and J by 2 bases, with 2 bases of the junction left unmatched. This CDR3 region has 15 residues. This CDR3 is CASSQEDRGNYGYTF. DNA for the CDR3: TGTGCCAGCAGCCAAGAAGACAGGGGCAACTATGGCTACACCTTC.

The J gene is TRBJ1-4, the V gene TRBV4-1, with D unclear. The V gene lost 5 bases and the J gene lost 8 bases, with 9 bases spanning the gap. The germline gives CDR1 MGHRA, CDR2 YSYEKL. The CDR3 has 12 residues. DNA for the CDR3: TGCGCCAGCAGCAAGCCGAAGGAAAAACTGTTTTTT. This sequence encodes CASSKPKEKLFF.

A few counts support this clone. The V call is TRBV9, the J call TRBJ2-2; TRBD1 aligns across 8 bases. This CDR3 contains 14 residues. V lost 6 bases to trimming and J lost 7 bases; unmatched junction nucleotides: 8. Germline V CDR1 and CDR2: SGDLS, YYNGEE. In DNA form, the CDR3 reads TGTGCCAGCACCCATGGACAGGGAGACGGGGAGCTGTTTTTT. Translated, it gives CASTHGQGDGELFF.

The chain has TRBV11-2 and TRBJ1-1; D is unclear. Germline-derived CDR1 and CDR2 are SGHAT and FQNNGV. V was clipped by 5 bases and J by 10 bases, with 17 bases between them. The CDR3 is made up of 13 amino acids. The CDR3 protein is CASSPLGREGAFF. For the CDR3, the DNA is TGTGCCAGCAGCCCCCTAGGTCGGGAGGGAGCTTTCTTT.

This clone showed up just once. The rearrangement links TRBV3-1 (or the pseudogene TRBV3-2) to TRBJ1-4, with TRBD1 identical over 7 bases. Germline trimming cut 5 bases from V and 8 bases from J; bases unmatched to any gene: 8. The CDR3 is 14 amino acids. The germline V gene encodes CDR1 LGHDT and CDR2 YNNKEL (reference sequence). The CDR3: CASSGDRTNEKLFF. The CDR3 nucleotides are TGTGCCAGCAGCGGGGACAGAACAAACGAAAAACTGTTTTTT.

The chain employs TRBV30 and TRBJ1-1; 8 bases are a match to TRBD1. The CDR3 runs 13 residues. Trimming cost V 4 bases and J 6 bases; bases outside gene matches: 7. Per germline, CDR1 GTSNPN and CDR2 SVGIG (reference sequence). The CDR3 loop reads CAWMTGDAAEAFF. The CDR3 region has the DNA TGTGCCTGGATGACAGGGGACGCCGCTGAAGCTTTCTTT.

Only a few counts were recorded for this clone. In DNA form, the CDR3 reads TGCAGCGTCGCTACTAGGGCGGATACGCAGTATTTT. Its protein is CSVATRADTQYF. V gene TRBV29-1 combines with J gene TRBJ2-3, with D possibly TRBD2 on 5 matching bases. CDR3 length: 12 residues. The V gene's germline CDR1 is SQVTM and CDR2 ANQGSEA. Trimming took 6 bases from V and 6 from J, leaving 13 bases between them.

The chain uses TRBV5-8 and TRBJ1-2; D possibly corresponds to TRBD1 (5 bases). Trimming pared 4 bases from V and 4 bases from J, leaving 20 bases between. Per the germline V gene, CDR1 is SGHTS and CDR2 is YDEGEE. The CDR3 covers 16 residues. CDR3 sequence (DNA): TGTGCCAGCAGCAAATTCCTAGGAGGGGCGGGCTATGGCTACACCTTC. It encodes CASSKFLGGAGYGYTF.

This clone appeared a few times. The chain couples TRBV6-6 to TRBJ2-5, with 13 positions matching TRBD2. Germline-derived CDR1 and CDR2 are MNHNY and SVGAGI (reference sequence). Germline trimming cut 5 bases from V and 2 bases from J; bases unmatched to any gene: 8. The CDR3 is made up of 17 amino acids. The CDR3 sequence: CASSRRLAGGIQETQYF. CDR3 coding DNA: TGTGCCAGCAGTCGACGACTAGCGGGGGGTATACAAGAGACCCAGTACTTC.

This clone was found once. V gene TRBV7-2 combines with J gene TRBJ2-5; 10 bases fit TRBD1. The germline gives CDR1 SGHTA, CDR2 FQGNSA. After removal of 5 bases from V and 5 bases from J, the junction contained 8 bases not matched to a gene. The CDR3 runs 15 residues. The CDR3 nucleotides read TGTGCCAGCAGCGTCGACAGGGGGCGCTGGGAGACCCAGTACTTC. It translates to CASSVDRGRWETQYF.

V usage is TRBV6-2 or TRBV6-3 and J usage is TRBJ2-7; D is ambiguous. The CDR3 has 16 amino acids. Between the trimmed V and J ends, which lost 4 bases and 0 bases, there was a span of 16 bases. Per germline, CDR1 MNHEY and CDR2 SVGEGT. The DNA for the CDR3 is TGTGCCAGCAGTTCCGCCGGCAGCGCGAGCTCCTACGAGCAGTACTTC. It specifies CASSSAGSASSYEQYF.

The J gene is TRBJ2-3, the V gene TRBV29-1; 9 positions match TRBD1. This CDR3 has 18 residues. V dropped 2 bases and J dropped 3; count of bases not matched to a gene: 15. Germline V lookup: CDR1 SQVTM, CDR2 ANQGSEA. The CDR3 sequence: CSVETYRGRHVGTDTQYF. The CDR3 nucleotides are TGCAGCGTTGAAACCTACAGGGGGCGCCACGTGGGGACAGATACGCAGTATTTT.

This chain connects TRBV19 to TRBJ2-3; 8 nucleotides align to TRBD1. The CDR3 has 14 residues. Unmatched junction bases numbered 7, after V lost 6 bases and J lost 5 bases. The germline CDR1 and CDR2 sequences are LNHDA and SQIVND (reference sequence). The CDR3 here is CASRSGTGLDTQYF. CDR3 DNA: TGTGCCAGTAGATCCGGGACAGGCCTAGATACGCAGTATTTT.

The V gene is TRBV21-1, the J gene TRBJ2-3; TRBD1 reflects the table's D call only, with no check against the DNA. TRBV21-1 is marked as a pseudogene. This CDR3 is 15 amino acids long. This chain's CDR3 is CASTDTSFETDTQYF. The CDR3 nucleotides are TGTGCCAGCACGGACACGAGCTTCGAGACAGATACGCAGTATTTT.

The gene calls are TRBV3-1 (or the pseudogene TRBV3-2) and TRBJ2-7; no definite D call. The germline gives CDR1 LGHDT, CDR2 YNNKEL (reference sequence). The CDR3 runs 14 residues. Trimming removed 0 bases at V and 7 bases at J, with 13 bases between. CDR3 DNA: TGTGCCAGCAGCCAAGATTTAAGTACCGGGGAGCAGTACTTC. Translated: CASSQDLSTGEQYF.

This sequence joins TRBV9 and TRBJ1-1; D is perhaps TRBD1 (6 bases). V was trimmed by 0 bases and J by 4 bases, leaving 7 bases between them. Germline V gene sequence: CDR1 SGDLS, CDR2 YYNGEE. The CDR3 consists of 13 residues. The CDR3 coding sequence is TGTGCCAGCAGCGTAGGACAGGCCACTGAAGCTTTCTTT. Protein product: CASSVGQATEAFF.

V gene TRBV11-3 combines with J gene TRBJ2-1; possibly TRBD2 for D (5 bases). V lost 1 base to trimming and J lost 7 bases, with 14 bases between them. Germline CDR1 SGHNT, CDR2 YENEEA. There are 15 residues in the CDR3. CDR3 region: CASSLGTAGWNEQFF. CDR3 nucleotides: TGTGCCAGCAGCTTAGGGACTGCTGGTTGGAATGAGCAGTTCTTC.

The chain combines TRBV19 with TRBJ1-2; 8 bases align to TRBD1. The CDR3 runs 13 residues. Trimming cost V 6 bases and J 5 bases; bases outside gene matches: 5. The germline gives CDR1 LNHDA, CDR2 SQIVND (reference sequence). CDR3 bases: TGTGCCAGTAGACCCGGGACAGGATATGGCTACACCTTC. This encodes CASRPGTGYGYTF.

V is TRBV7-9 and J is TRBJ1-1; 8 positions agree with TRBD1. The CDR3 is made up of 13 amino acids. With V trimmed by 2 bases and J by 10 bases, 6 bases remained unmatched. CDR1 and CDR2 from the germline V gene are SEHNR and FQNEAQ (reference sequence). The CDR3 loop reads CASSLIDGTGAFF. The CDR3 DNA sequence: TGTGCCAGCAGCTTAATAGACGGGACAGGAGCTTTCTTT.

The DNA for the CDR3 is TGTGCCAGTAGTATGCACGGGGTAGCGCAGCCCCAGCATTTT. The encoded protein is CASSMHGVAQPQHF. The chain is built from TRBV19 and TRBJ1-5, with D unclear. V lost 3 bases and J lost 7, with 13 bases in between. CDR1 is LNHDA and CDR2 is SQIVND in the germline V gene (reference sequence). CDR3 length: 14 amino acids.

This clone was detected a few times. The rearrangement joins TRBV5-5 to TRBJ2-7, with TRBD1 matching over 7 bases. Trimming removed 0 bases from V and 3 bases from J; junction bases left unmatched: 6. Germline V gives CDR1 SGHKS, CDR2 YYEKEE (reference sequence). The CDR3 is 15 amino acids. CDR3 bases: TGTGCCAGCAGCTTGGGACAGGGATGGGTCTACGAGCAGTACTTC. It specifies CASSLGQGWVYEQYF.

The chain recombines TRBV6-5 with TRBJ2-5; D remains ambiguous. Germline V gene lookup returns CDR1 MNHEY and CDR2 SVGAGI. V was shortened by 6 bases and J by 12 bases, with 20 bases between the two germline ends. The CDR3 loop spans 13 amino acids. The CDR3 loop reads CASRSPDFPVEYF. CDR3 sequence (DNA): TGTGCCAGCAGATCCCCAGATTTCCCAGTCGAGTACTTC.

V and J are TRBV14 and TRBJ1-6; TRBD1 agrees at 7 bases. In germline, CDR1 is SGHDN, CDR2 FVKESK. J gave up 0 bases and V 1 base, and 6 bases lay outside the gene matches. The CDR3 covers 18 residues. CDR3 in amino acids: CASSQGLDRSSYNSPLHF. CDR3 DNA: TGTGCCAGCAGCCAAGGGCTGGACAGGAGCTCCTATAATTCACCCCTCCACTTT. The entire variable domain, with the rest obtained from reference TRBV14 and TRBJ1-6, is as follows: EAGVTQFPSHSVIEKGQTVTLRCDPISGHDNLYWYRRVMGKEIKFLLHFVKESKQDESGMPNNRFLAERTGGTYSTLKVQPAELEDSGVYFCASSQGLDRSSYNSPLHFGNGTRLTVT.